Shown below are 26 T cell receptor beta chains from a single sample sequenced in a study of cytotoxic CD8 clonotypes in ibrutinib-treated CLL. Sequenced by immunoSEQ multiplex PCR; TCRdb stores in-frame clones only, minus some. The sample holds more than 15,000 clones; 65% to 70% are singletons and the top ten take over 15%. Sequenced here: PBMCs, sampled before ibrutinib treatment. These receptor sequences come from a human donor with chronic lymphocytic leukemia.

This clone was detected once. The chain couples TRBV5-4 to TRBJ2-7; no clear D. Trimming removed 0 bases from V and 7 bases from J, with 8 bases in between. Germline assignment: CDR1 SGHNT and CDR2 YYREEE (reference sequence). CDR3 size: 12 residues. The CDR3 DNA sequence: TGTGCCAGCAGCTTGGCGGTAGGAGAGCAGTACTTC. Its translation is CASSLAVGEQYF.

The chain is built from TRBV10-1 and TRBJ2-3, with D uncertain. Trimming shortened V by 3 bases and J by 4 bases, and 14 bases separated the two germline ends. CDR3 length: 15 residues. Germline CDR1 WNHNN, CDR2 SYGVQD (reference sequence). The CDR3 region is CASSDEQLDADTQYF. CDR3 in DNA: TGCGCCAGCAGTGATGAACAACTGGATGCAGATACGCAGTATTTT.

The sample holds one count of this clone. J is TRBJ2-5 and V is TRBV6-1; D uncertain. V was trimmed by 7 bases and J by 5 bases, leaving 14 bases between them. This CDR3 has 13 amino acids. Germline CDR1 and CDR2: MNHNS and SASEGT. The CDR3 DNA follows: TGTGCCAGCAAGGTCAGTGATCGGGAGACCCAGTACTTC. This gives the protein CASKVSDRETQYF.

This chain joins TRBV11-3 and TRBJ2-6; D not resolved. The germline V and J ends were trimmed by 3 bases and 4 bases, with 4 bases remaining between them. The CDR3 runs to 13 residues. Germline V gene lookup returns CDR1 SGHNT and CDR2 YENEEA. The CDR3 sequence: CASSLGGANVLTF. CDR3 sequence (DNA): TGTGCCAGCAGCTTGGGCGGGGCCAACGTCCTGACTTTC.

The chain is built from TRBV28 and TRBJ2-7; D call uncertain. The CDR3 is 15 amino acids. Germline lookup yields CDR1 MDHEN and CDR2 SYDVKM. Trimming shortened V by 1 base and J by 4 bases, and 14 bases separated the two germline ends. CDR3 DNA: TGTGCCAGCAGTTTATTGACTGGGTTCGGGTACGAGCAGTACTTC. It translates to CASSLLTGFGYEQYF. Full variable domain (missing parts from reference TRBV28 and TRBJ2-7): DVKVTQSSRYLVKRTGEKVFLECVQDMDHENMFWYRQDPGLGLRLIYFSYDVKMKEKGDIPEGYSVSREKKERFSLILESASTNQTSMYLCASSLLTGFGYEQYFGPGTRLTVT.

This clone was seen a handful of times. This chain connects TRBV9 to TRBJ2-5; D gene ambiguous. V lost 2 bases and J lost 1, with 6 bases in between. Per the germline V gene, CDR1 is SGDLS and CDR2 is YYNGEE. The CDR3 has 13 amino acids. This CDR3 reads CASSVGLQETQYF. The CDR3 DNA follows: TGTGCCAGCAGCGTCGGCCTCCAAGAGACCCAGTACTTC.

This clone was counted only a few times. This chain uses TRBV5-8 with TRBJ1-2; D remains ambiguous. The CDR3 has 17 residues. CDR1 and CDR2 from the germline V gene are SGHTS and YDEGEE. The V end lost 2 bases, the J end lost 2 bases, and 19 bases lay between the germline ends. The CDR3 DNA reads TGTGCCAGCAGCTTTTGGATAGCCGGGAAAGAGAACTATGGCTACACCTTC. Amino acids: CASSFWIAGKENYGYTF.

The chain combines TRBV7-9 with TRBJ2-5; 9 bases align to TRBD2. Germline CDR1 reads SEHNR; CDR2 reads FQNEAQ (reference sequence). The CDR3 covers 15 residues. The V gene end was trimmed by 3 bases and the J gene end by 0 bases; junction bases not matched to a gene: 2. The CDR3 region is CASSFAGGYQETQYF. CDR3 DNA sequence: TGTGCCAGCAGCTTTGCGGGGGGGTACCAAGAGACCCAGTACTTC. Full variable domain (rest looked up from reference TRBV7-9 and TRBJ2-5): DTGVSQNPRHKITKRGQNVTFRCDPISEHNRLYWYRQTLGQGPEFLTYFQNEAQLEKSRLLSDRFSAERPKGSFSTLEIQRTEQGDSAMYLCASSFAGGYQETQYFGPGTRLLVL.

This chain connects TRBV5-1 to TRBJ2-3; 7 bases align to TRBD1. Germline CDR1 and CDR2: SGHRS and YFSETQ. This CDR3 contains 15 residues. The V and J ends lost 1 base and 2 bases, in that order; junction bases with no gene match: 4. In DNA, the CDR3 is TGCGCCAGCAGCTTGCTTACAGGGGTCACAGATACGCAGTATTTT. It translates to CASSLLTGVTDTQYF.

The chain uses TRBV18 and TRBJ2-2, with D perhaps TRBD1 (5 bases). The CDR3 covers 17 residues. V was pared by 3 bases and J by 1 base, with 15 bases between. Germline lookup yields CDR1 KGHSH and CDR2 LQKENI. The CDR3 spells CASSPLTAIVNTGELFF. DNA of the CDR3: TGTGCCAGCTCACCCTTGACAGCGATAGTGAACACCGGGGAGCTGTTTTTT.

The V and J genes are TRBV28 and TRBJ1-2; maybe TRBD1 (6 bases). The germline V and J ends were trimmed by 4 bases and 4 bases, with 16 bases remaining between them. The V gene's germline CDR1 is MDHEN and CDR2 SYDVKM. This CDR3 has 15 amino acids. The CDR3 loop reads CASSSPSRTAYGYTF. The CDR3 DNA reads TGTGCCAGCAGTTCCCCGAGTAGGACAGCCTATGGCTACACCTTC.

The chain uses TRBV6-5 and TRBJ2-5; D not certain. This CDR3 spans 14 amino acids. Germline CDR1 MNHEY, CDR2 SVGAGI. The V and J ends lost 5 bases and 4 bases respectively, with 14 bases between them. CDR3 nucleotide sequence: TGTGCCAGCAGTCCCTCCCCCTGGGGAGAGACCCAGTACTTC. It encodes CASSPSPWGETQYF.

The chain carries TRBV5-1 and TRBJ2-5; D not resolved. The germline CDR1 and CDR2 sequences are SGHRS and YFSETQ. V gave up 1 base and J gave up 4 bases, with 11 bases separating them. The CDR3 loop spans 14 amino acids. Here the CDR3 DNA reads TGCGCCAGCAGCTTGATAGGGTTGGGAGAGACCCAGTACTTC. Its translation is CASSLIGLGETQYF. Variable domain in full (rest from reference TRBV5-1 and TRBJ2-5): KAGVTQTPRYLIKTRGQQVTLSCSPISGHRSVSWYQQTPGQGLQFLFEYFSETQRNKGNFPGRFSGRQFSNSRSEMNVSTLELGDSALYLCASSLIGLGETQYFGPGTRLLVL.

CDR3: CASRRDRATHEAFF. DNA of the CDR3: TGTGCCAGCAGACGGGACAGGGCCACTCATGAAGCTTTCTTT. The rearrangement uses TRBV7-2 and TRBJ1-1; 9 positions match TRBD1. The CDR3 runs to 14 residues. Germline values: CDR1 SGHTA, CDR2 FQGNSA. The V and J ends lost 6 bases and 7 bases, in that order; junction bases with no gene match: 9. Variable domain in full (rest from reference TRBV7-2 and TRBJ1-1): GAGVSQSPSNKVTEKGKDVELRCDPISGHTALYWYRQSLGQGLEFLIYFQGNSAPDKSGLPSDRFSAERTGGSVSTLTIQRTQQEDSAVYLCASRRDRATHEAFFGQGTRLTVV.

V and J are TRBV10-3 and TRBJ2-5; 7 nucleotides align to TRBD2. CDR1 is ENHRY, CDR2 SYGVKD, per germline. Trimming cost V 0 bases and J 4 bases; bases outside gene matches: 5. CDR3 length: 15 amino acids. CDR3: CAISESSPGGETQYF. The CDR3 bases are TGTGCCATCAGTGAGTCGAGCCCGGGGGGAGAGACCCAGTACTTC.

The rearrangement uses TRBV7-2 and TRBJ2-2; TRBD2 matches 10 bases. Germline V gene lookup returns CDR1 SGHTA and CDR2 FQGNSA. This CDR3 region has 18 residues. The ends lost 1 base at V and 1 base at J; junction bases unmatched: 6. CDR3 sequence: CASSLGRLAGVNTGELFF. The CDR3 DNA is TGTGCCAGCAGCTTAGGAAGGCTAGCGGGGGTGAACACCGGGGAGCTGTTTTTT.

The chain employs TRBV5-1 and TRBJ1-2; D call uncertain. The CDR3 consists of 15 residues. Germline CDR1 SGHRS, CDR2 YFSETQ. Between the trimmed V and J ends, which lost 0 bases and 8 bases, there was a span of 17 bases. The CDR3: CASSLVSGAGHGYTF. The CDR3 nucleotides read TGCGCCAGCAGCTTGGTATCGGGCGCCGGTCACGGCTACACCTTC.

By share, this clone counts as medium-sized. The chain has TRBV10-1 and TRBJ2-7, with D unresolved. The CDR3 has 12 residues. Trimming stripped 7 bases from V and 2 bases from J, with 9 bases between. Germline V gene sequence: CDR1 WNHNN, CDR2 SYGVQD (reference sequence). CDR3 nucleotides: TGCGCCAGCAATAAAACTACCTACGAGCAGTACTTC. This codes for CASNKTTYEQYF.

This clone was counted a few times. This chain uses TRBV19 with TRBJ2-6; no reliable D call. Trimming stripped 11 bases from V and 0 bases from J, with 8 bases between. The CDR3 covers 13 residues. Germline CDR1 reads LNHDA; CDR2 reads SQIVND (reference sequence). The DNA for the CDR3 is TGTGCCTCCTTGGCCTCTGGGGCCAACGTCCTGACTTTC. It is translated as CASLASGANVLTF. The variable domain in full, with the rest retrieved from reference TRBV19 and TRBJ2-6, is DGGITQSPKYLFRKEGQNVTLSCEQNLNHDAMYWYRQDPGQGLRLIYYSQIVNDFQKGDIAEGYSVSREKKESFPLTVTSAQKNPTAFYLCASLASGANVLTFGAGSRLTVL.

The count of this clone is one. The junction departs from germline at one end; a sequencing error may be responsible. V is TRBV11-1 and J is TRBJ2-5, with 10 bases aligning to TRBD2. Germline lookup yields CDR1 SGHAT and CDR2 FQDESV (reference sequence). The length of the CDR3 is 15 residues. This chain's CDR3 is CASSLAGETQETQYF. The CDR3 DNA is TGTGCCAGCAGCCTAGCGGGGGAGACTCAAGAGACCCAGTACTTC.

This clone is medium-sized (0.01 to 0.1%) by share. This chain uses TRBV7-9 with TRBJ2-1; D call uncertain. The CDR3 length is 14 residues. CDR1 SEHNR and CDR2 FQNEAQ come from the germline V gene (reference sequence). V lost 5 bases, J lost 9 bases, and 17 bases lay in between. CDR3 bases: TGTGCCAGCAGCCTCCGTCGAAGTATAGGTGAGCAGTTCTTC. Encoded protein: CASSLRRSIGEQFF.

The J gene is TRBJ1-5, the V gene TRBV27; D is ambiguous. This CDR3 is 15 amino acids long. Trimming pared 0 bases from V and 1 base from J, leaving 7 bases between. CDR1 MNHEY and CDR2 SMNVEV come from the germline V gene (reference sequence). The CDR3 here is CASSLSSGSNQPQHF. The CDR3 DNA is TGTGCCAGCAGTTTATCCTCGGGGAGCAATCAGCCCCAGCATTTT.

By sample fraction, this clone is medium-sized. The J gene is TRBJ2-3, the V gene TRBV15; weak D call: TRBD1 (7 bases). The CDR3 has 15 amino acids. V lost 0 bases and J lost 3, with 10 bases in between. Germline V CDR1 and CDR2: LNHNV, YYDKDF (reference sequence). In DNA, the CDR3 is TGTGCCACCAGCAGAGACCAGGGGGGAACAGATACGCAGTATTTT. This encodes CATSRDQGGTDTQYF. Supplemented by reference TRBV15 and TRBJ2-3, the full variable domain reads DAMVIQNPRYQVTQFGKPVTLSCSQTLNHNVMYWYQQKSSQAPKLLFHYYDKDFNNEADTPDNFQSRRPNTSFCFLDIRSPGLGDTAMYLCATSRDQGGTDTQYFGPGTRLTVL.

The chain links TRBV7-2 to TRBJ1-3; maybe TRBD1 (5 bases). The CDR3 is 15 residues long. Germline V gives CDR1 SGHTA, CDR2 FQGNSA. V gave up 8 bases and J gave up 4 bases, with 18 bases separating them. The CDR3 DNA reads as TGTGCCAGCCATCTGGGGGGTGGAAAAGGAAACACCATATATTTT. Translation gives CASHLGGGKGNTIYF.

The chain uses TRBV11-3 and TRBJ2-4; D unclear. Germline V gene data show CDR1 as SGHNT and CDR2 as YENEEA. V lost 4 bases to trimming and J lost 8 bases, with 15 bases between them. This CDR3 comprises 14 residues. The DNA of the CDR3 is TGTGCCAGCAGCTCATCTCAAGAATGGGACATTCAGTACTTC. It specifies CASSSSQEWDIQYF.

The sample holds a few counts of this clone. The chain employs TRBV7-9 and TRBJ1-1; D remains unclear. V lost 6 bases and J 1 base, leaving 6 bases between the germline ends. The CDR3 contains 12 residues. CDR1 and CDR2 from the germline V gene are SEHNR and FQNEAQ (reference sequence). Written as DNA, the CDR3 is TGTGCCAGCAGGGTTAAGAACACTGAAGCTTTCTTT. It specifies CASRVKNTEAFF.